The next 12 T cell receptor beta chains were all read from a single sample in a study of cytomegalovirus exposure and HLA in healthy donors. 13 Jbeta primers and 60 Vbeta primers were used for the PCR. The data were produced by immunoSEQ multiplex PCR, yet TCRdb's version contains in-frame clones alone and is incomplete. The data contain about 99,000 clones, roughly 78% of them seen just once; the ten biggest clones take up 1.5% to 2%. Sequencing was done on a sample of PBMCs. These receptors all come from a middle-aged woman in good health and CMV-seronegative.

V and J are TRBV7-8 and TRBJ1-5, with 10 bases fitting TRBD1. J was trimmed by 1 base and V by 4 bases; bases with no gene match: 4. The CDR3 runs 16 residues. Germline values: CDR1 SGHVS, CDR2 FQNEAQ. CDR3 region: CASSSRQGASNQPQHF. The CDR3 nucleotides are TGTGCCAGCAGCTCCAGACAGGGGGCAAGCAATCAGCCCCAGCATTTT.

The rearrangement links TRBV25-1 to TRBJ1-3; TRBD1 might be the D (5 bases). Trimming removed 5 bases at V and 3 bases at J, with 11 bases between. This CDR3 is 14 amino acids long. CDR1 is MGHDK and CDR2 is SYGVNS in the germline V gene. The CDR3 is CASSSGLRGNTIYF. CDR3 DNA sequence: TGTGCCAGCAGTTCGGGACTTCGTGGAAACACCATATATTTT.

V is TRBV29-1 and J is TRBJ1-2; 7 bases map to TRBD1. Germline loops: CDR1 SQVTM, CDR2 ANQGSEA. The CDR3 spans 15 residues. V shed 0 bases, J shed 3 bases, and the junction held 7 bases outside the gene matches. In nucleotides, the CDR3 is TGCAGCGTTGAAGATCAGGGGGGATTGGACTATGGCTACACCTTC. The encoded protein is CSVEDQGGLDYGYTF.

This chain uses TRBV19 with TRBJ2-3, with D uncertain. The germline V gene has CDR1 LNHDA and CDR2 SQIVND (reference sequence). The length of the CDR3 is 14 residues. Deletions cut 10 bases from V and 0 bases from J, with 14 bases between. CDR3: CATSPIWSTDTQYF. In DNA, the CDR3 is TGTGCCACCTCGCCTATTTGGAGCACAGATACGCAGTATTTT. The full variable domain, rest sourced from reference TRBV19 and TRBJ2-3, is DGGITQSPKYLFRKEGQNVTLSCEQNLNHDAMYWYRQDPGQGLRLIYYSQIVNDFQKGDIAEGYSVSREKKESFPLTVTSAQKNPTAFYLCATSPIWSTDTQYFGPGTRLTVL.

The chain employs TRBV29-1 and TRBJ2-1; 8 bases align to TRBD2. The CDR3 is made up of 15 amino acids. Germline loops: CDR1 SQVTM, CDR2 ANQGSEA. V lost 5 bases and J lost 8; bases outside the gene matches: 14. The CDR3 protein is CSVSGGKGKLDEQFF. The CDR3 DNA is TGCAGCGTTTCGGGAGGGAAGGGGAAATTGGATGAGCAGTTCTTC.

Worth noting for this clone: A junction end diverges from the germline sequence, so it may reflect a read error. The CDR3 DNA is TGTTCCAGCAGCCGACCGGGACAGATTAATGAAAAACTGTTTTTT. It encodes CSSSRPGQINEKLFF. The chain has TRBV7-9 and TRBJ1-4; 7 bases line up with TRBD1. The CDR3 consists of 15 residues. Per the germline V gene, CDR1 is SEHNR and CDR2 is FQNEAQ (reference sequence).

The chain combines TRBV2 with TRBJ2-4; the D gene is possibly TRBD1 (6 bases). Trimming took off 4 bases at V and 7 bases at J, with 11 bases between the two ends. Per germline, CDR1 SNHLY and CDR2 FYNNEI. The CDR3 spans 13 residues. CDR3 sequence: CASSVDRGNIQYF. CDR3 DNA sequence: TGTGCCAGCAGTGTGGATAGGGGGAACATTCAGTACTTC. The full variable domain, rest sourced from reference TRBV2 and TRBJ2-4, is EPEVTQTPSHQVTQMGQEVILRCVPISNHLYFYWYRQILGQKVEFLVSFYNNEISEKSEIFDDQFSVERPDGSNFTLKIRSTKLEDSAMYFCASSVDRGNIQYFGAGTRLSVL.

This chain links TRBV5-8 with TRBJ1-4; 7 bases align to TRBD1. In germline, CDR1 is SGHTS, CDR2 YDEGEE. CDR3 length: 15 amino acids. Losses at the gene ends were 4 bases for V and 1 base for J; bases not matched to a gene: 4. CDR3 sequence (DNA): TGTGCCAGCAGCGCATGGGACAGAACTAATGAAAAACTGTTTTTT. This translates into CASSAWDRTNEKLFF.

CDR3 DNA sequence: TGTGCCAGCAGCTTACAGGGTTATGGCTACACCTTC. It specifies CASSLQGYGYTF. The rearrangement links TRBV5-5 to TRBJ1-2, with D possibly being TRBD1 (6 bases). The germline gives CDR1 SGHKS, CDR2 YYEKEE (reference sequence). Trimming left V 2 bases short and J 5 bases short, with 7 bases between. The CDR3 is made up of 12 amino acids.

This chain links TRBV7-9 with TRBJ2-7, with D unclear. This CDR3 comprises 14 residues. With 5 bases removed from V and 3 bases from J, the gap between germline ends came to 14 bases. Germline-derived CDR1 and CDR2 are SEHNR and FQNEAQ (reference sequence). The CDR3 region is CASSPASANYEQYF. CDR3 coding DNA: TGTGCCAGCAGCCCCGCATCAGCGAACTACGAGCAGTACTTC.

V usage is TRBV28 and J usage is TRBJ2-2; D perhaps matches TRBD1 (5 bases). V shed 5 bases and J shed 1 base, with 11 bases lying between them. This CDR3 contains 15 residues. CDR1 is MDHEN and CDR2 is SYDVKM in the germline V gene. CDR3 in DNA: TGTGCCAGCAGTCTCAGGGTTGGGAACACCGGGGAGCTGTTTTTT. Translated, it gives CASSLRVGNTGELFF.

A remark on this clone: One junction end does not reproduce the germline sequence, and a read error may be involved. The chain recombines TRBV7-9 with TRBJ2-7; maybe TRBD2 (5 bases). Germline CDR1 is SEHNR and CDR2 is FQNEAQ (reference sequence). The CDR3 contains 17 residues. Here the CDR3 DNA reads TGTTCCAGCAGCTTAGTCCGGGGTGGGGTCCTTGACTACGAGCAGTACTTC. Its translation is CSSSLVRGGVLDYEQYF.